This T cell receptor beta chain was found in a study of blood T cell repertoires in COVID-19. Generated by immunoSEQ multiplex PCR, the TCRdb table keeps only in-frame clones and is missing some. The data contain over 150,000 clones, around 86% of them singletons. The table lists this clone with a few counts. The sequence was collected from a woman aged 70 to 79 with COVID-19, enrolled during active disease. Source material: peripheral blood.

CDR3 sequence (DNA): TGTGCCAGCAGCACGAATCTAGCCTATGAGCAGTTCTTC. It translates to CASSTNLAYEQFF. V usage is TRBV5-4 and J usage is TRBJ2-1, with D perhaps TRBD2 (5 bases). The germline V and J ends were trimmed by 4 bases and 8 bases, with 13 bases remaining between them. This CDR3 region has 13 residues. Germline V lookup: CDR1 SGHNT, CDR2 YYREEE (reference sequence).